A single sample gave rise to the 22 T cell receptor beta chains below, sequenced in a study of blood T cell repertoires in COVID-19. Produced via immunoSEQ multiplex PCR; TCRdb's table is partial and in-frame only. This table holds hundreds of thousands of clones, 86% found once. Sequenced input: peripheral blood. The receptors come from an older woman who had recovered from COVID-19.

A single count supports this clone. The J gene is TRBJ2-7, the V gene TRBV10-3; D remains ambiguous. V was shortened by 5 bases and J by 5 bases, with 10 bases between the two germline ends. The CDR3 consists of 12 residues. Looked up from germline, CDR1 is ENHRY and CDR2 is SYGVKD. The CDR3 DNA sequence: TGTGCCATCAGTAGCATTCAAAACGAGCAGTACTTC. Translating it yields CAISSIQNEQYF.

The genes are TRBV27 and TRBJ1-2; 7 nucleotides align to TRBD1. CDR1 is MNHEY and CDR2 is SMNVEV in the germline V gene (reference sequence). This CDR3 spans 14 amino acids. The V and J ends lost 3 bases and 8 bases, in that order; junction bases with no gene match: 9. The CDR3 spells CASSFSPETGGYTF. Here the CDR3 DNA reads TGTGCCAGCAGTTTTTCCCCCGAGACAGGGGGCTACACCTTC.

The gene calls are TRBV5-1 and TRBJ2-7; 11 bases agree with TRBD1. The CDR3 length is 13 residues. Germline V gives CDR1 SGHRS, CDR2 YFSETQ. Losses at the gene ends were 4 bases for V and 6 bases for J; bases not matched to a gene: 3. For the CDR3, the DNA is TGCGCCAGCAGCGGACAGGGGGCGCGCGAGCAGTACTTC. Protein sequence: CASSGQGAREQYF.

This clone has more than one count but fewer than ten. This chain joins TRBV5-1 and TRBJ1-3, with D hard to call. Per the germline V gene, CDR1 is SGHRS and CDR2 is YFSETQ. V shed 1 base and J shed 3 bases, with 14 bases lying between them. The CDR3 contains 16 residues. The CDR3 DNA reads TGCGCCAGCAGCTTGCCCTCGACCGGAGTTGGAAACACCATATATTTT. It specifies CASSLPSTGVGNTIYF.

The chain is built from TRBV4-3 and TRBJ1-2, with 8 bases aligning to TRBD1. Trimming at V came to 2 bases and at J to 4 bases, leaving 9 bases not matched to a gene. From germline, CDR1 is LGHNA and CDR2 YSLEER. This CDR3 has 16 amino acids. CDR3 sequence reads: CASSQTTGEGFYGYTF. The DNA for the CDR3 is TGCGCCAGCAGCCAAACGACAGGGGAGGGGTTCTATGGCTACACCTTC.

CDR3: CASSGQGAIYGYTF. In DNA, the CDR3 is TGTGCCAGCAGCGGACAGGGGGCGATCTATGGCTACACCTTC. V and J are TRBV28 and TRBJ1-2, with 11 bases that match TRBD1. With 6 bases clipped from V and 4 bases from J, the junction kept 4 bases outside the gene matches. Germline values: CDR1 MDHEN, CDR2 SYDVKM. CDR3 length: 14 amino acids.

The chain is built from TRBV6-5 and TRBJ1-1, with D possibly TRBD1 on 5 matching bases. The CDR3 is 16 residues long. Germline V gene sequence: CDR1 MNHEY, CDR2 SVGAGI. V was trimmed by 2 bases and J by 1 base, leaving 14 bases between them. CDR3 in amino acids: CASSYEEFRENTEAFF. CDR3 nucleotide sequence: TGTGCCAGCAGTTACGAGGAGTTCAGGGAGAACACTGAAGCTTTCTTT.

CDR3 region: CSAWTVGYTF. The DNA for the CDR3 is TGCAGTGCTTGGACAGTCGGCTACACCTTC. The chain uses TRBV20-1 and TRBJ1-2, with TRBD1 as a possible D gene (6 bases). V dropped 5 bases and J dropped 8 bases, with 9 bases sitting between them. This CDR3 is 10 amino acids long. Germline CDR1 is DFQATT and CDR2 is SNEGSKA (reference sequence).

The CDR3 sequence: CATRSPSGANVLTF. The CDR3 DNA is TGTGCCACCAGAAGCCCCTCTGGGGCCAACGTCCTGACTTTC. The rearrangement links TRBV15 to TRBJ2-6, with D unresolved. Trimming shortened V by 6 bases and J by 0 bases, and 6 bases separated the two germline ends. This CDR3 is built from 14 residues. Germline V gene lookup returns CDR1 LNHNV and CDR2 YYDKDF (reference sequence).

V gene TRBV28 combines with J gene TRBJ2-5; possible D gene TRBD1, 5 bases. The V gene lost 1 base and the J gene lost 3 bases, with 15 bases spanning the gap. CDR3 size: 16 residues. Germline V gene lookup returns CDR1 MDHEN and CDR2 SYDVKM. The CDR3 loop reads CASSLSQGVAEETQYF. CDR3 DNA sequence: TGTGCCAGCAGTTTATCCCAAGGGGTGGCAGAAGAGACCCAGTACTTC.

The gene calls are TRBV7-6 and TRBJ2-1; D remains unclear. The CDR3 is 15 amino acids. Trimming cost V 5 bases and J 3 bases, with 14 bases left between them. CDR1 is SGHVS and CDR2 is FNYEAQ in the germline V gene. This chain's CDR3 is CASSHAILGYNEQFF. The CDR3 DNA reads as TGTGCCAGCAGCCATGCTATTCTCGGCTACAATGAGCAGTTCTTC. Supplemented by reference TRBV7-6 and TRBJ2-1, the full variable domain reads GAGVSQSPRYKVTKRGQDVALRCDPISGHVSLYWYRQALGQGPEFLTYFNYEAQQDKSGLPNDRFSAERPEGSISTLTIQRTEQRDSAMYRCASSHAILGYNEQFFGPGTRLTVL.

The chain has TRBV5-8 and TRBJ1-3; a possible D gene is TRBD1 (5 bases). Trimming cost V 0 bases and J 0 bases, with 10 bases left between them. The CDR3 extends over 16 amino acids. Germline V lookup: CDR1 SGHTS, CDR2 YDEGEE. The CDR3 here is CASSLDRTYSGNTIYF. In DNA, the CDR3 is TGTGCCAGCAGCTTGGACAGGACCTACTCTGGAAACACCATATATTTT. The full variable domain, completed using reference TRBV5-8 and TRBJ1-3, is EAGVTQSPTHLIKTRGQQATLRCSPISGHTSVYWYQQALGLGLQFLLWYDEGEERNRGNFPPRFSGRQFPNYSSELNVNALELEDSALYLCASSLDRTYSGNTIYFGEGSWLTVV.

V gene TRBV2 combines with J gene TRBJ1-1; unclear D gene. Trimming left V 2 bases short and J 5 bases short, with 12 bases between. This CDR3 spans 14 amino acids. Germline values: CDR1 SNHLY, CDR2 FYNNEI. The CDR3 loop is CASSEPRTGTEAFF. The DNA of the CDR3 is TGTGCCAGCAGTGAACCCCGTACGGGAACTGAAGCTTTCTTT. Full variable domain (missing parts from reference TRBV2 and TRBJ1-1): EPEVTQTPSHQVTQMGQEVILRCVPISNHLYFYWYRQILGQKVEFLVSFYNNEISEKSEIFDDQFSVERPDGSNFTLKIRSTKLEDSAMYFCASSEPRTGTEAFFGQGTRLTVV.

The chain couples TRBV3-1 (or the pseudogene TRBV3-2) to TRBJ2-5; TRBD2 matches at 9 bases. CDR1 and CDR2 (germline): LGHDT, YNNKEL (reference sequence). This CDR3 region has 14 residues. Germline trimming cut 1 base from V and 4 bases from J; bases unmatched to any gene: 1. CDR3 sequence reads: CASSQGAGGETQYF. DNA for the CDR3: TGTGCCAGCAGCCAAGGAGCGGGGGGAGAGACCCAGTACTTC.

This clone was observed once. The rearrangement uses TRBV6-5 and TRBJ2-1; possible D gene TRBD2, 6 bases. The germline V gene encodes CDR1 MNHEY and CDR2 SVGAGI. This CDR3 region has 15 residues. V dropped 4 bases and J dropped 10 bases, with 20 bases sitting between them. The CDR3 DNA follows: TGTGCCAGCAGTTCGTATAGCGGAGGGGCCACGGAGCAGTTCTTC. Translated, it gives CASSSYSGGATEQFF.

This rearrangement joins TRBV18 to TRBJ1-2, with 7 positions matching TRBD1. Germline loops: CDR1 KGHSH, CDR2 LQKENI. The CDR3 spans 14 residues. V shed 5 bases and J 4 bases; nucleotides not matched to a gene: 7. CDR3 sequence reads: CASSVTGESYGYTF. Written as DNA, the CDR3 is TGTGCCAGCTCAGTAACAGGGGAGAGCTATGGCTACACCTTC.

The chain combines TRBV6-4 with TRBJ1-2, with no clear D. Trimming stripped 5 bases from V and 2 bases from J, with 9 bases between. CDR3 size: 13 residues. Per germline, CDR1 MRHNA and CDR2 SNTAGT. CDR3 in amino acids: CASSPTPNYGYTF. The DNA of the CDR3 is TGTGCCAGCAGTCCCACACCAAACTATGGCTACACCTTC.

The chain combines TRBV4-3 with TRBJ2-5; 9 bases match TRBD1. After removal of 3 bases from V and 5 bases from J, the junction contained 7 bases not matched to a gene. This CDR3 comprises 15 residues. CDR1 is LGHNA, CDR2 YSLEER, per germline. CDR3 in amino acids: CASSQEYRGHETQYF. The CDR3 DNA reads as TGCGCCAGCAGCCAGGAGTACAGGGGGCATGAGACCCAGTACTTC.

CDR3: CASSQDRGLTGELFF. The DNA of the CDR3 is TGTGCCAGCAGCCAAGACAGGGGGCTCACCGGGGAGCTGTTTTTT. The chain recombines TRBV4-2 with TRBJ2-2, with 8 bases that match TRBD1. Germline V gives CDR1 LGHNA, CDR2 YNFKEQ. V lost 0 bases and J lost 4; bases outside the gene matches: 1. The CDR3 totals 15 residues.

This clone was observed once. The chain has TRBV18 and TRBJ2-2; D gene ambiguous. Germline CDR1 reads KGHSH; CDR2 reads LQKENI. The CDR3 loop spans 14 amino acids. Trimming took 6 bases from V and 4 from J, leaving 12 bases between them. The chain's CDR3 is CASSPRLFTGELFF. The CDR3 DNA follows: TGTGCCAGCTCGCCCCGACTTTTCACCGGGGAGCTGTTTTTT.

The chain employs TRBV5-1 and TRBJ2-3, with a possible D match to TRBD2 (6 bases). Germline CDR1 reads SGHRS; CDR2 reads YFSETQ. CDR3 length: 17 residues. Trimming shortened V by 0 bases and J by 0 bases, and 14 bases separated the two germline ends. CDR3 DNA: TGCGCCAGCAGCTTGGCCATTATGGGAGGTAGCACAGATACGCAGTATTTT. Amino acid sequence: CASSLAIMGGSTDTQYF.

This clone was counted ten times or more. This rearrangement joins TRBV29-1 to TRBJ1-2; a weak D match, TRBD1 (5 bases). V was trimmed by 3 bases and J by 5 bases, leaving 13 bases between them. Per germline, CDR1 SQVTM and CDR2 ANQGSEA. The length of the CDR3 is 13 residues. This CDR3 reads CSVDGLRGYGYTF. The CDR3 nucleotides read TGCAGCGTTGACGGGCTCCGGGGGTATGGCTACACCTTC.